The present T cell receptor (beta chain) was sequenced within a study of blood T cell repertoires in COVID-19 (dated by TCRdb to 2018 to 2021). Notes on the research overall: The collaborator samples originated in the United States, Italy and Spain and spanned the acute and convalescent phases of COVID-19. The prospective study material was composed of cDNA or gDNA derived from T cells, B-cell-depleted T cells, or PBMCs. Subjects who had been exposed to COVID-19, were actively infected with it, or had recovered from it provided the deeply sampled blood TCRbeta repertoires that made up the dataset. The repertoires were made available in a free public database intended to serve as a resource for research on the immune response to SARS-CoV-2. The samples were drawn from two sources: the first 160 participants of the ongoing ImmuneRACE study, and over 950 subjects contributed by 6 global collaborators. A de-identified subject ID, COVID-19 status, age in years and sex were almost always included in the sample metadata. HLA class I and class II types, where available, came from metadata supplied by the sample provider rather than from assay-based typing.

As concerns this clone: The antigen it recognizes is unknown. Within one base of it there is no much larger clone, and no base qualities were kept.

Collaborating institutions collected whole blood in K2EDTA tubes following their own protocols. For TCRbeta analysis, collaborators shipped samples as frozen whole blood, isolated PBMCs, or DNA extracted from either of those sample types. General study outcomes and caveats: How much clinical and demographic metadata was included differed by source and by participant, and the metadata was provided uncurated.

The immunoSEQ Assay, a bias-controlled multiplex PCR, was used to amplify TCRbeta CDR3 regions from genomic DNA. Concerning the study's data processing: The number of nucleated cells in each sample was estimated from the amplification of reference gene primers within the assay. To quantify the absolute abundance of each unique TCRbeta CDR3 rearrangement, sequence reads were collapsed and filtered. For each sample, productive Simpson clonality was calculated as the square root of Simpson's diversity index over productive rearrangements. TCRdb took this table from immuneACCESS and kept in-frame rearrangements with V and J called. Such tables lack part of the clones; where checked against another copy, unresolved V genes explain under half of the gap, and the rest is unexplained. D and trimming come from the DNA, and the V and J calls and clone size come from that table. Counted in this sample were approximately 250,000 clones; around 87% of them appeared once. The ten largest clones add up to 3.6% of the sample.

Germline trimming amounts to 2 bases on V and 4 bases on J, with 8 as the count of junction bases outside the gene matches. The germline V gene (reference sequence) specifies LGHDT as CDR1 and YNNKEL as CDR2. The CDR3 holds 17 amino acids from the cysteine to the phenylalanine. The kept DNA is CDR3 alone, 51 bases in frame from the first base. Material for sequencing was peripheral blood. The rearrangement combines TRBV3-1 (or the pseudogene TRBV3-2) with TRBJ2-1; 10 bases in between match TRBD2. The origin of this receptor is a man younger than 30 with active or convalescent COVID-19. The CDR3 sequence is CASSQRLAGEPYNEQFF. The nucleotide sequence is TGTGCCAGCAGCCAAAGGCTAGCGGGGGAACCGTACAATGAGCAGTTCTTC.